This TCR beta chain was captured by sequencing in a study of prognosis after radiotherapy for stage I lung cancer. Two rounds of multiplex PCR amplified TCR beta CDR3 from genomic DNA. First-round PCR used primers specific to each TRBV and TRBJ gene. TCRdb re-derived calls from the multiplex PCR reads in MiXCR, one entry per CDR3 protein. This sample has 25,000 to 35,000 distinct CDR3 sequences, with about 39% found just once. Germline V gives CDR1 ENHRY, CDR2 SYGVKD. The CDR3 has 16 residues. V shed 5 bases and J 3 bases; nucleotides not matched to a gene: 5. The sample holds many counts of this clonotype.

The sample consisted of PBMCs, taken before or after stereotactic body radiation therapy (not recorded which). The chain recombines TRBV10-3 with TRBJ2-2, with 11 nucleotides matching TRBD2. The sequence derives from a donor over 45 with non-small cell lung cancer. The CDR3 DNA is TGTGCCATCAGTCTGACTAGCGGGACAGACACCGGGGAGCTGTTTTTT. Translating it yields CAISLTSGTDTGELFF.